This TCR beta chain is from a study of CXCR3-negative and CXCR3-positive naive CD8 T cells. Overall study context: The TRB read total, about 150 million, broke down to about 1.5 +/- 0.3 million reads per library.

In preparing the TRB cDNA libraries, 5' RACE with UMI labels was used. TCRdb re-called the 5' RACE reads and gives one entry per CDR3 protein, without DNA. Its listing shows approximately 88,000 distinct CDR3 sequences. Per germline, CDR1 SGHTA and CDR2 FQGTGA. This CDR3 region has 15 residues. The sorter processed each CD8+ T cell subset in triplicate at 280,000 or so cells apiece. CD45RO-CCR7+CD27+CD95- characterized naive CD8+ T cells. About this clonotype itself: Its cognate antigen is unknown.

The study, taken as a whole, reports: For CXCR3-positive naive cells, TRB CDR3s were more hydrophobic than those of CXCR3-negative naive cells.

Sequencing was done on a sample of naive CXCR3- CD8+ T cells from blood. Described subset: CD45RO-CCR7+CD27+CD95- naive CD8+ T cells lacking CXCR3 (TNR3-). This TCR derives from a human donor in good health. Some clones in this sample may be carry-over from other donors' samples. The chain couples TRBV7-3 to TRBJ2-2. CDR3 loop: CASSFQEANTGELFF.